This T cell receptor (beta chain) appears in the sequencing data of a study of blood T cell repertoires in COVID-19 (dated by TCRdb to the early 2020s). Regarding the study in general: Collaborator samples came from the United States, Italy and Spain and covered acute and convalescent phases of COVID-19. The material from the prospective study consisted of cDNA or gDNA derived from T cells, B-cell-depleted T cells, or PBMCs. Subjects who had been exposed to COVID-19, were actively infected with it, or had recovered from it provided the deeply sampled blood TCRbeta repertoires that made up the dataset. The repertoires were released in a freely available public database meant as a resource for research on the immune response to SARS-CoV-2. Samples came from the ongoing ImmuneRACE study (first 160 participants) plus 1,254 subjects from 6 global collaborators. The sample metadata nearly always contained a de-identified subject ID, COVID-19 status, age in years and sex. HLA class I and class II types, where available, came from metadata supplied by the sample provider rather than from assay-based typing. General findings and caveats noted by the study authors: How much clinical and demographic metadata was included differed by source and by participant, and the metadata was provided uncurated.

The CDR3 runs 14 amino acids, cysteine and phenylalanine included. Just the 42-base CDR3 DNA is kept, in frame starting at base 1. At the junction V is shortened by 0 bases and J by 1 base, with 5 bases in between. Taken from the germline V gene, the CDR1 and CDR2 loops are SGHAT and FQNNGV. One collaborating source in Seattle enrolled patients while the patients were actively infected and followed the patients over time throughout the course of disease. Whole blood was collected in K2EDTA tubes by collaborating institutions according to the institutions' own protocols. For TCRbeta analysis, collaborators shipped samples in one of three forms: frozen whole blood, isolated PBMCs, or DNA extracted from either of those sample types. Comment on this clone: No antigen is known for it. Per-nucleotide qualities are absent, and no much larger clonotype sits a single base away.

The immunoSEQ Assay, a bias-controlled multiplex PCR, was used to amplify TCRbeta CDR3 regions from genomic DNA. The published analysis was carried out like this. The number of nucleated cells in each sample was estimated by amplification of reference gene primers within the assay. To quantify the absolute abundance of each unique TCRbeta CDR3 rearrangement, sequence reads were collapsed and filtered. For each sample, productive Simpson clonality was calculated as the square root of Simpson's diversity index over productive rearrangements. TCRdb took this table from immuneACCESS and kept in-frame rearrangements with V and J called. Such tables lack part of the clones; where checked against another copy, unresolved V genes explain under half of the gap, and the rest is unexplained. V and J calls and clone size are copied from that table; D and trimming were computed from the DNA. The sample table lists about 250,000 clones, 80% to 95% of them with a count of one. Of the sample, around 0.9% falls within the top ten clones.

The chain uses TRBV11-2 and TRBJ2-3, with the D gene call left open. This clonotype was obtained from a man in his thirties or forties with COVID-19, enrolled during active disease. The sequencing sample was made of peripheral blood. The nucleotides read TGTGCCAGCAGCTTAGATCTAGGCACAGATACGCAGTATTTT. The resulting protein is CASSLDLGTDTQYF.